This T cell receptor (beta chain) is from a study of T cells expressing NK-cell markers. The authors made TCR beta cDNA libraries by 5'RACE template switching. This switching added a universal primer site and UMIs. TCRdb reprocessed the 5' RACE reads and stores each CDR3 protein as one record, lacking DNA. The sample holds approximately 460,000 distinct CDR3 sequences. CDR3 length: 14 amino acids. The germline V gene has CDR1 MNHNS and CDR2 SASEGT. This chain uses TRBV6-1 with TRBJ1-6; as DNA is missing, the TRBD1 call by TCRdb cannot be tested. The sequence was collected from a woman aged 18 to 75 in good health. The material sequenced was blood T cells: a sorted CD56 or NKG2C T cell subset, CD4+ or CD8+ T cells, or bulk PBMC T cells (not recorded which). CDR3 sequence: CASKPGQGTSPLHF.